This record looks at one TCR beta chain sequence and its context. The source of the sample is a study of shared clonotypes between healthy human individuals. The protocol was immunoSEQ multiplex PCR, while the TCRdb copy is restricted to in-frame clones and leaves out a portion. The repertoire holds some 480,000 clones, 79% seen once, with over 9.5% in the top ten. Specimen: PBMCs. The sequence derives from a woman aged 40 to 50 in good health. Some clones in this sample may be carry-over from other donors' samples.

This CDR3 reads CATSRDGVTEAFF. The CDR3 nucleotides read TGTGCCACCAGCAGAGACGGGGTAACTGAAGCTTTCTTT. This chain uses TRBV15 with TRBJ1-1; D unclear. This CDR3 comprises 13 residues. Germline-derived CDR1 and CDR2 are LNHNV and YYDKDF (reference sequence). Trimming cost V 0 bases and J 5 bases, with 7 bases left between them.